The 25 T cell receptor beta chains listed next were all sequenced from one sample in a study of blood T cell repertoires in COVID-19. The method was immunoSEQ multiplex PCR; TCRdb's version includes in-frame clones alone and lacks a portion of them. The table has 200,000 to 250,000 clones, around 86% seen once. Input material: peripheral blood. The origin of the receptors is an elderly man with acute or convalescent COVID-19.

This chain links TRBV19 with TRBJ1-1; 7 nucleotides agree with TRBD1. The CDR3 is 14 residues long. CDR1 is LNHDA and CDR2 is SQIVND in the germline V gene (reference sequence). Trimming took 7 bases from V and 1 from J; bases not matched to a gene: 6. Written as DNA, the CDR3 is TGTGCCAGTACCCAGGGACAGCAGAACACTGAAGCTTTCTTT. It encodes CASTQGQQNTEAFF.

The rearrangement uses TRBV6-6 and TRBJ1-5, with TRBD1 identical over 10 bases. The CDR3 loop spans 14 amino acids. Per germline, CDR1 MNHNY and CDR2 SVGAGI (reference sequence). Trimming at V came to 6 bases and at J to 6 bases, leaving 5 bases not matched to a gene. As DNA, the CDR3 is TGTGCCAGCAGCCGGACAGGGGGATTTCAGCCCCAGCATTTT. This gives the protein CASSRTGGFQPQHF.

The chain combines TRBV7-2 with TRBJ2-7, with TRBD1 matching over 8 bases. This CDR3 contains 16 residues. V trimming: 4 bases; J trimming: 7 bases; junction bases outside the gene matches: 15. CDR1 is SGHTA and CDR2 is FQGNSA in the germline V gene. The CDR3 region has the DNA TGTGCCAGCAGCTCGCTTCTGGGACAGGTAGGAAGTGAGCAGTACTTC. It codes for CASSSLLGQVGSEQYF.

This chain connects TRBV11-2 to TRBJ1-5, with 7 bases matching TRBD1. From germline, CDR1 is SGHAT and CDR2 FQNNGV. The length of the CDR3 is 13 residues. The trim removed 5 bases at V and 7 bases at J, leaving 5 bases unmatched. This CDR3 is CASSLGGRQPQHF. Here the CDR3 DNA reads TGTGCCAGCAGCCTAGGGGGCCGACAGCCCCAGCATTTT. Full variable domain (missing parts from reference TRBV11-2 and TRBJ1-5): EAGVAQSPRYKIIEKRQSVAFWCNPISGHATLYWYQQILGQGPKLLIQFQNNGVVDDSQLPKDRFSAERLKGVDSTLKIQPAKLEDSAVYLCASSLGGRQPQHFGDGTRLSIL.

This clone has only one observation. The V and J genes are TRBV6-5 and TRBJ2-7; D gene unclear. V lost 2 bases and J lost 2, with 10 bases in between. The germline CDR1 and CDR2 sequences are MNHEY and SVGAGI. The CDR3 runs to 14 residues. The CDR3 region is CASSYAVLAYEQYF. CDR3 nucleotide sequence: TGTGCCAGCAGTTACGCCGTACTCGCCTACGAGCAGTACTTC.

The chain is built from TRBV2 and TRBJ1-4; D is unresolved. This CDR3 spans 14 amino acids. V was pared by 7 bases and J by 0 bases, with 9 bases between. CDR1 is SNHLY, CDR2 FYNNEI, per germline. CDR3 residues: CASKPGSTNEKLFF. The CDR3 DNA sequence: TGTGCCAGCAAGCCGGGATCAACTAATGAAAAACTGTTTTTT.

The chain employs TRBV28 and TRBJ1-5; TRBD1 matches 7 bases. With V trimmed by 8 bases and J by 4 bases, 11 bases remained unmatched. CDR3 length equals 15 residues. The germline CDR1 and CDR2 sequences are MDHEN and SYDVKM. In DNA, the CDR3 is TGTGCCAGCCAGTATCGAGGGGGCGGTAATCAGCCCCAGCATTTT. Its protein product is CASQYRGGGNQPQHF.

The chain is built from TRBV7-2 and TRBJ1-2, with D uncertain. There are 14 residues in the CDR3. CDR1 and CDR2 (germline): SGHTA, FQGNSA. The V and J ends lost 1 base and 4 bases respectively, with 10 bases between them. The chain's CDR3 is CASSLDGVTYGYTF. The DNA for the CDR3 is TGTGCCAGCAGCTTAGACGGGGTTACCTATGGCTACACCTTC.

V gene TRBV5-1 combines with J gene TRBJ2-7; TRBD1 matches at 7 bases. Germline V CDR1 and CDR2: SGHRS, YFSETQ. The CDR3 is 15 amino acids. V dropped 0 bases and J dropped 5; count of bases not matched to a gene: 8. The CDR3 sequence is CASSLGQGAVHEQYF. As DNA, the CDR3 is TGCGCCAGCAGCTTGGGACAGGGTGCGGTCCACGAGCAGTACTTC.

V is TRBV6-4 and J is TRBJ2-1; D call uncertain. The CDR3 consists of 13 residues. With 5 bases removed from V and 9 bases from J, the gap between germline ends came to 14 bases. CDR1 MRHNA and CDR2 SNTAGT come from the germline V gene. CDR3 sequence (DNA): TGTGCCAGCAGTCCTGCGGCAGAGGCTGAGCAGTTCTTC. Protein product: CASSPAAEAEQFF.

V is TRBV19 and J is TRBJ1-3; D not resolved. Trimming took 0 bases from V and 2 from J, leaving 8 bases between them. This CDR3 spans 15 amino acids. CDR1 LNHDA and CDR2 SQIVND come from the germline V gene (reference sequence). CDR3 protein: CASSIEASTGNTIYF. DNA of the CDR3: TGTGCCAGTAGTATAGAGGCATCAACTGGAAACACCATATATTTT.

The CDR3 protein is CASSLFQTGGNYEQYF. Here the CDR3 DNA reads TGTGCCAGCAGTTTATTCCAAACGGGGGGAAACTACGAGCAGTACTTC. This rearrangement joins TRBV28 to TRBJ2-7, with TRBD2 matching 7 bases. V shed 1 base and J 3 bases; nucleotides not matched to a gene: 9. The CDR3 runs 16 residues. Germline V gives CDR1 MDHEN, CDR2 SYDVKM.

The V call is TRBV28, the J call TRBJ2-7; the D gene is possibly TRBD2 (5 bases). V lost 1 base to trimming and J lost 5 bases, with 21 bases between them. The CDR3 is 17 residues long. Looked up from germline, CDR1 is MDHEN and CDR2 is SYDVKM. CDR3 nucleotides: TGTGCCAGCAGTTTATATCGTTCGGGGAAGCGAACCCACGAGCAGTACTTC. Protein: CASSLYRSGKRTHEQYF.

The gene calls are TRBV5-1 and TRBJ2-7, with D possibly being TRBD1 (5 bases). Trimming removed 0 bases from V and 3 bases from J, with 10 bases in between. The germline V gene has CDR1 SGHRS and CDR2 YFSETQ. The CDR3 has 14 residues. DNA for the CDR3: TGCGCCAGCAGCTTGGCTGACCAGGGCTACGAGCAGTACTTC. It specifies CASSLADQGYEQYF.

This clone was seen a few times. V is TRBV18 and J is TRBJ1-1; 11 positions match TRBD1. The CDR3 totals 16 residues. Germline V gene sequence: CDR1 KGHSH, CDR2 LQKENI. Trimming cost V 3 bases and J 5 bases; bases outside gene matches: 8. The CDR3 loop is CASSPGTGGTGTEAFF. The CDR3 DNA sequence: TGTGCCAGCTCACCGGGGACAGGGGGTACCGGAACTGAAGCTTTCTTT. The full variable domain, its missing parts supplied by reference TRBV18 and TRBJ1-1, is NAGVMQNPRHLVRRRGQEARLRCSPMKGHSHVYWYRQLPEEGLKFMVYLQKENIIDESGMPKERFSAEFPKEGPSILRIQQVVRGDSAAYFCASSPGTGGTGTEAFFGQGTRLTVV.

The rearrangement uses TRBV3-1 (or the pseudogene TRBV3-2) and TRBJ1-5, with 10 nucleotides matching TRBD1. The length of the CDR3 is 14 residues. V trimming: 2 bases; J trimming: 11 bases; junction bases outside the gene matches: 6. The germline CDR1 and CDR2 sequences are LGHDT and YNNKEL (reference sequence). The CDR3 is CASSQKGTGAAQHF. CDR3 in DNA: TGTGCCAGCAGCCAAAAGGGGACAGGGGCAGCCCAGCATTTT.

Comment on this clone: Within the sample, other DNA sequences also encode this same CDR3. The chain recombines TRBV19 with TRBJ1-5, with 8 bases lining up with TRBD1. This CDR3 is built from 16 residues. Trimming at V came to 0 bases and at J to 4 bases, leaving 5 bases not matched to a gene. Germline CDR1 LNHDA, CDR2 SQIVND (reference sequence). The CDR3 protein is CASSIDQGTGNQPQHF. The CDR3 nucleotides are TGTGCCAGTAGTATAGATCAGGGGACAGGTAATCAGCCCCAGCATTTT.

The chain carries TRBV2 and TRBJ1-4, with 8 bases aligning to TRBD1. Germline trimming cut 6 bases from V and 5 bases from J; bases unmatched to any gene: 8. The CDR3 runs to 15 residues. Germline CDR1 and CDR2: SNHLY and FYNNEI. As DNA, the CDR3 is TGTGCCAGCAGCTCCTCCGGACAGGGAAATGAAAAACTGTTTTTT. It is translated as CASSSSGQGNEKLFF.

This chain uses TRBV11-2 with TRBJ2-5; 7 bases line up with TRBD2. After removal of 6 bases from V and 0 bases from J, the junction contained 7 bases not matched to a gene. Germline V lookup: CDR1 SGHAT, CDR2 FQNNGV. This CDR3 region has 15 residues. The DNA of the CDR3 is TGTGCCAGCAGTACAGGACTAGGATACCAAGAGACCCAGTACTTC. Translating it yields CASSTGLGYQETQYF. The whole variable domain, filled in from reference TRBV11-2 and TRBJ2-5, reads EAGVAQSPRYKIIEKRQSVAFWCNPISGHATLYWYQQILGQGPKLLIQFQNNGVVDDSQLPKDRFSAERLKGVDSTLKIQPAKLEDSAVYLCASSTGLGYQETQYFGPGTRLLVL.

The rearrangement uses TRBV7-9 and TRBJ1-5; D may be TRBD1 (6 bases). CDR1 is SEHNR and CDR2 is FQNEAQ in the germline V gene (reference sequence). The CDR3 totals 15 residues. The V gene lost 5 bases and the J gene lost 1 base, with 12 bases spanning the gap. Here the CDR3 DNA reads TGTGCCAGCAGCCCAGGGGACAACAGCAATCAGCCCCAGCATTTT. This translates into CASSPGDNSNQPQHF.

The gene calls are TRBV19 and TRBJ1-5; 7 nucleotides match TRBD1. V lost 3 bases and J lost 2; bases outside the gene matches: 4. Germline V gene sequence: CDR1 LNHDA, CDR2 SQIVND (reference sequence). The CDR3 contains 15 residues. The CDR3 DNA follows: TGTGCCAGTAGTATGGCGCAGGGGGGCAATCAGCCCCAGCATTTT. Translation gives CASSMAQGGNQPQHF. The whole variable domain, remainder taken from reference TRBV19 and TRBJ1-5, is DGGITQSPKYLFRKEGQNVTLSCEQNLNHDAMYWYRQDPGQGLRLIYYSQIVNDFQKGDIAEGYSVSREKKESFPLTVTSAQKNPTAFYLCASSMAQGGNQPQHFGDGTRLSIL.

The CDR3 coding sequence is TGTGCCAGCAGTGATTGGCGCGCTAGCGATGAGCAGTTCTTC. Protein product: CASSDWRASDEQFF. The chain carries TRBV6-1 and TRBJ2-1; a possible D gene is TRBD2 (6 bases). The CDR3 loop spans 14 amino acids. CDR1 MNHNS and CDR2 SASEGT come from the germline V gene. Trimming took off 3 bases at V and 8 bases at J, with 14 bases between the two ends.

V is TRBV7-8 and J is TRBJ1-4; D is perhaps TRBD1 (6 bases). From germline, CDR1 is SGHVS and CDR2 FQNEAQ. CDR3 size: 15 residues. The V end was cut by 7 bases, the J end by 2 bases, with 14 bases between. As DNA, the CDR3 is TGTGCCAGCACCCCTTTAGGGGGTACTAATGAAAAACTGTTTTTT. Protein: CASTPLGGTNEKLFF.

V usage is TRBV25-1 and J usage is TRBJ2-1, with 9 bases lining up with TRBD2. J gave up 11 bases and V 7 bases, and 12 bases lay outside the gene matches. This CDR3 has 14 amino acids. Germline CDR1 reads MGHDK; CDR2 reads SYGVNS. DNA for the CDR3: TGTGCCAGCAACCCTGGTAGCGGGGGCCCAAAGCAGTTCTTC. Amino acid sequence: CASNPGSGGPKQFF.

Only a few counts were recorded for this clone. The J gene is TRBJ2-1, the V gene TRBV7-3, with TRBD2 matching over 9 bases. The germline CDR1 and CDR2 sequences are SGHTA and FQGTGA. The CDR3 consists of 15 residues. V gave up 3 bases and J gave up 5 bases; unmatched junction bases: 5. The CDR3 loop is CASSFLAGANNEQFF. The CDR3 DNA reads TGTGCCAGCAGCTTCTTAGCGGGAGCAAACAATGAGCAGTTCTTC.